This T cell receptor (beta chain) was sequenced for a study of blood T cell repertoires in COVID-19. Overall study context: Samples came from the United States, Italy and Spain, spanning acute and convalescent COVID-19. Sources were T cells, B-cell-depleted T cells, or PBMCs; the material itself was cDNA or gDNA.

How the authors handled the data: Estimation of nucleated cell counts relied on the amplification of reference gene primers. The table came from immunoSEQ multiplex PCR; TCRdb's copy has only in-frame clones and leaves some out. The D gene and trimming were derived from the DNA, and the V and J assignments and clone size from that table. The sample has roughly 100,000 clones; roughly nine tenths are singletons. The trim removed 4 bases at V and 6 bases at J, leaving 10 bases unmatched. Germline loops: CDR1 LGHDT, CDR2 YNNKEL (reference sequence). The CDR3 covers 15 residues. Sequenced material: peripheral blood. This sequence originates from a man aged 50 to 59 in a cohort sampled during active COVID-19. The gene calls are TRBV3-1 (or the pseudogene TRBV3-2) and TRBJ1-2; TRBD1 agrees at 8 bases. CDR3 region: CASSPLQGARDGYTF. In nucleotides, the CDR3 is TGTGCCAGCAGCCCGCTCCAGGGGGCCCGGGATGGCTACACCTTC.